This T cell receptor beta chain was sequenced in a study of immune cell composition in non-small cell lung cancer. Clones were read by immunoSEQ multiplex PCR, and TCRdb kept only the in-frame ones, dropping some. The data hold over 4,500 clones, with about three quarters observed a single time. The sequencing input was lung tumor tissue. The sequence was collected from a human donor with non-small cell lung cancer.

CDR3 residues: CASSERRSYEQYF. Here the CDR3 DNA reads TGCGCCAGCAGTGAGCGGCGGTCCTACGAGCAGTACTTC. The chain is built from TRBV10-2 and TRBJ2-7; D unclear. Looked up from germline, CDR1 is WSHSY and CDR2 is SAAADI. This CDR3 is built from 13 residues. V lost 2 bases and J lost 1, with 6 bases in between.